Sequencing of this T cell receptor beta chain was carried out in a study of blood T cell repertoires in COVID-19. This clone was seen a handful of times. Sequencing was performed with immunoSEQ multiplex PCR; in TCRdb, only in-frame clones are kept and a portion is missing. The table lists some 150,000 clones, about 85% of them singletons, with about 2.8% in the top ten. Trimming removed 2 bases at V and 0 bases at J, with 9 bases between. The CDR3 is 15 amino acids. Per germline, CDR1 SGHTS and CDR2 YDEGEE. The receptor was isolated from a human donor with acute or convalescent COVID-19. The donor label of this sample is uncertain. The sample was peripheral blood. The rearrangement uses TRBV5-8 and TRBJ2-1; D possibly corresponds to TRBD1 (5 bases). CDR3 region: CASSLGDRSYNEQFF. The CDR3 coding sequence is TGTGCCAGCAGCTTAGGGGATCGCTCCTACAATGAGCAGTTCTTC.